Listed here are 14 T cell receptor beta chains from one sample, sequenced in a study of blood T cell repertoires in COVID-19. Libraries were prepared by immunoSEQ multiplex PCR; TCRdb keeps only in-frame clonotypes and omits some of them. Here the sample spans roughly 190,000 clones, around 91% being singletons. Sequencing was performed on PBMCs or T cells enriched from blood (not recorded which). The origin of the receptors is a woman younger than 30 who had recovered from COVID-19.

V is TRBV18 and J is TRBJ2-2, with D possibly being TRBD2 (5 bases). V lost 9 bases to trimming and J lost 10 bases, with 15 bases between them. Germline lookup yields CDR1 KGHSH and CDR2 LQKENI. This CDR3 contains 12 residues. The CDR3 sequence: CASSDSPEELFF. The CDR3 coding sequence is TGTGCCAGTTCGGACTCACCGGAGGAGCTGTTTTTT.

This chain connects TRBV21-1 to TRBJ2-7; the table gives TRBD2 as D, unverified against the DNA. TRBV21-1 is a pseudogene locus. There are 16 residues in the CDR3. CDR3 residues: CASSKDKSGSSYEQYF. DNA for the CDR3: TGTGCCAGCAGCAAAGACAAGAGCGGGAGCTCCTACGAGCAGTACTTC.

The CDR3 region is CASAQGGAYGYTF. The CDR3 DNA reads as TGTGCCAGCGCACAGGGTGGTGCCTATGGCTACACCTTC. The J gene is TRBJ1-2, the V gene TRBV6-5; D possibly corresponds to TRBD1 (6 bases). From germline, CDR1 is MNHEY and CDR2 SVGAGI. The V end was cut by 8 bases, the J end by 4 bases, with 14 bases between. The CDR3 is 13 residues long.

DNA of the CDR3: TGTGCCAGTAGTATGAACGTAGGAGTAGGCCCCAATCAGCCCCAGCATTTT. The encoded protein is CASSMNVGVGPNQPQHF. J is TRBJ1-5 and V is TRBV19; unclear D gene. Germline CDR1 is LNHDA and CDR2 is SQIVND (reference sequence). The CDR3 sequence is 17 residues long. Trimming removed 3 bases from V and 3 bases from J, with 18 bases in between. Using reference TRBV19 and TRBJ1-5 for the parts outside the CDR3, the full variable domain is DGGITQSPKYLFRKEGQNVTLSCEQNLNHDAMYWYRQDPGQGLRLIYYSQIVNDFQKGDIAEGYSVSREKKESFPLTVTSAQKNPTAFYLCASSMNVGVGPNQPQHFGDGTRLSIL.

This chain joins TRBV10-3 and TRBJ2-3; 14 nucleotides align to TRBD2. The CDR3 extends over 18 amino acids. V gave up 6 bases and J gave up 1 base; unmatched junction bases: 9. Per the germline V gene, CDR1 is ENHRY and CDR2 is SYGVKD. The CDR3 here is CAIRSNLGLAGGTDTQYF. The CDR3 nucleotides are TGTGCCATCAGATCTAATCTGGGACTAGCGGGGGGCACAGATACGCAGTATTTT.

This clone is a singleton in its sample. The chain uses TRBV12-3 or TRBV12-4 and TRBJ2-7, with a possible D match to TRBD1 (7 bases). The V end was cut by 6 bases, the J end by 8 bases, with 14 bases between. The CDR3 is made up of 12 amino acids. The CDR3 region has the DNA TGTGCCAGCAGACGACAGGGAGGCCAGCAGTACTTC. It codes for CASRRQGGQQYF.

The rearrangement uses TRBV9 and TRBJ2-7; TRBD2 might be the D (7 bases). CDR3 length equals 16 residues. V lost 4 bases, J lost 5 bases, and 22 bases lay in between. CDR1 and CDR2 from the germline V gene are SGDLS and YYNGEE. CDR3 amino acids: CASSPRGGSVADEQYF. The DNA of the CDR3 is TGTGCCAGCAGCCCGAGGGGGGGGTCTGTTGCGGACGAGCAGTACTTC.

The chain joins TRBV18 to TRBJ2-7; no reliable D call. V was shortened by 8 bases and J by 4 bases, with 15 bases between the two germline ends. In germline, CDR1 is KGHSH, CDR2 LQKENI. This CDR3 region has 13 residues. This CDR3 is CASLTAGSYEQYF. The CDR3 DNA reads TGTGCCAGCCTCACAGCTGGGTCTTACGAGCAGTACTTC.

V and J are TRBV6-5 and TRBJ2-2, with D possibly being TRBD1 (6 bases). Germline V lookup: CDR1 MNHEY, CDR2 SVGAGI. Trimming shortened V by 6 bases and J by 0 bases, and 11 bases separated the two germline ends. The CDR3 is 15 residues long. Here the CDR3 reads CASRPWTANTGELFF. CDR3 sequence (DNA): TGTGCCAGCAGACCCTGGACAGCGAACACCGGGGAGCTGTTTTTT.

V gene TRBV6-1 combines with J gene TRBJ2-1; perhaps TRBD2 as D (6 bases). Germline loops: CDR1 MNHNS, CDR2 SASEGT. The CDR3 has 15 residues. V was trimmed by 2 bases and J by 7 bases, leaving 15 bases between them. In nucleotides, the CDR3 is TGTGCCAGCAGTGAAATTGGAGGGAGCTCTAATGAGCAGTTCTTC. It translates to CASSEIGGSSNEQFF.

The chain recombines TRBV6-5 with TRBJ1-1; D gene ambiguous. Per the germline V gene, CDR1 is MNHEY and CDR2 is SVGAGI. Trimming stripped 2 bases from V and 1 base from J, with 8 bases between. CDR3 size: 14 residues. The DNA of the CDR3 is TGTGCCAGCAGTTACACCGAGGGGAACACTGAAGCTTTCTTT. This codes for CASSYTEGNTEAFF.

The CDR3 loop is CASSFRAGQDNEQFF. The CDR3 region has the DNA TGTGCCAGCAGCTTTCGAGCGGGGCAAGACAATGAGCAGTTCTTC. This chain connects TRBV5-4 to TRBJ2-1; 7 bases are a match to TRBD2. The J segment lost 5 bases and the V segment lost 2 bases, leaving 7 bases of the junction unmatched. This CDR3 has 15 residues. Germline V gene lookup returns CDR1 SGHNT and CDR2 YYREEE (reference sequence).

The chain has TRBV27 and TRBJ1-1; D perhaps matches TRBD1 (6 bases). Germline V CDR1 and CDR2: MNHEY, SMNVEV (reference sequence). Trimming removed 2 bases at V and 5 bases at J, with 24 bases between. The CDR3 is 18 residues long. CDR3 residues: CASSLKGVGQGKNTEAFF. CDR3 DNA sequence: TGTGCCAGCAGTTTAAAGGGAGTGGGGCAGGGGAAAAATACTGAAGCTTTCTTT.

The chain is built from TRBV21-1 and TRBJ1-1; the D segment call TRBD1 is taken from the table without a DNA check. TRBV21-1 is annotated as a pseudogene. CDR3 length equals 17 residues. The CDR3 spells CASSTSARGPSNTEAFF. CDR3 coding DNA: TGTGCCAGCAGCACATCCGCCAGGGGCCCTTCGAACACTGAAGCTTTCTTT.